This TCR beta chain stems from a study of blood T cell repertoires in COVID-19. Study in general: There were acute and convalescent COVID-19 samples, and they came from the United States, Italy and Spain. Sources were T cells, B-cell-depleted T cells, or PBMCs; the material itself was cDNA or gDNA.

Original handling: Reference gene primer amplification yielded estimated nucleated cell counts. This table comes from immunoSEQ multiplex PCR, and its TCRdb copy is limited to in-frame clones, with some not included. That table is the source of V, J and clone size, and D and trimming were worked out from the DNA. Here the sample spans approximately 35,000 clones, approximately 88% being singletons. Sequenced: peripheral blood. The TCR was taken from a man between 60 and 70 years old with active COVID-19.

The CDR3 here is CASSRDRAGYNEQFF. The CDR3 nucleotides are TGTGCCAGCAGCCGCGACAGGGCCGGTTACAATGAGCAGTTCTTC. The chain has TRBV5-8 and TRBJ2-1, with 7 bases that match TRBD1. The CDR3 runs 15 residues. Unmatched junction bases numbered 8, after V lost 4 bases and J lost 4 bases. The V gene's germline CDR1 is SGHTS and CDR2 YDEGEE.